A single sample gave rise to the 16 T cell receptor beta chains below, sequenced in a study of technical replicates of blood from a handful of donors. Sequenced by immunoSEQ multiplex PCR; TCRdb stores in-frame clones only, minus some. The sample holds roughly 93,000 clones, 95% seen once. Source material: T cells isolated from PBMCs. These TCRs come from a human donor in good health.

This chain connects TRBV11-2 to TRBJ1-6; 9 positions agree with TRBD1. Germline CDR1 SGHAT, CDR2 FQNNGV. J was trimmed by 6 bases and V by 1 base; bases with no gene match: 4. The CDR3 covers 16 residues. In DNA form, the CDR3 reads TGTGCCAGCAGCTTAGCCTCGGGACAGGGTAATTCACCCCTCCACTTT. Residues: CASSLASGQGNSPLHF.

This rearrangement joins TRBV11-2 to TRBJ2-6, with D possibly being TRBD2 (6 bases). Trimming removed 2 bases from V and 0 bases from J, with 14 bases in between. The CDR3 has 18 residues. Germline loops: CDR1 SGHAT, CDR2 FQNNGV. In nucleotides, the CDR3 is TGTGCCAGCAGCTTACCTAGTATGGGGGGCTCTGGGGCCAACGTCCTGACTTTC. It codes for CASSLPSMGGSGANVLTF. Supplemented by reference TRBV11-2 and TRBJ2-6, the full variable domain reads EAGVAQSPRYKIIEKRQSVAFWCNPISGHATLYWYQQILGQGPKLLIQFQNNGVVDDSQLPKDRFSAERLKGVDSTLKIQPAKLEDSAVYLCASSLPSMGGSGANVLTFGAGSRLTVL.

V gene TRBV5-4 combines with J gene TRBJ1-5; weak D call: TRBD1 (5 bases). Trimming removed 0 bases from V and 5 bases from J, with 9 bases in between. Germline lookup yields CDR1 SGHNT and CDR2 YYREEE (reference sequence). The CDR3 extends over 14 amino acids. The CDR3 protein is CASSLAGGDQPQHF. In DNA, the CDR3 is TGTGCCAGCAGCTTGGCGGGGGGGGATCAGCCCCAGCATTTT.

The chain links TRBV6-5 to TRBJ2-5; tentatively, D is TRBD2 (6 bases). CDR1 is MNHEY and CDR2 is SVGAGI in the germline V gene. Trimming removed 0 bases from V and 2 bases from J, with 10 bases in between. The CDR3 has 15 amino acids. In DNA form, the CDR3 reads TGTGCCAGCAGTTACTCATCTGGGGGGCAAGAGACCCAGTACTTC. It codes for CASSYSSGGQETQYF.

In regard to this clone: Sequence at one end of the junction differs from germline and may be a read error. Additional DNA sequences in this sample encode the identical CDR3. The genes are TRBV5-1 and TRBJ1-1; a weak D match, TRBD1 (6 bases). The length of the CDR3 is 16 residues. Germline V gives CDR1 SGHRS, CDR2 YFSETQ. The CDR3 region has the DNA TGCGCCAGCAGCTCTGGCGCAGGGGTGGGCAACACTGAGGCTTTCTTT. Amino acids: CASSSGAGVGNTEAFF. The full variable domain, completed using reference TRBV5-1 and TRBJ1-1, is KAGVTQTPRYLIKTRGQQVTLSCSPISGHRSVSWYQQTPGQGLQFLFEYFSETQRNKGNFPGRFSGRQFSNSRSEMNVSTLELGDSALYLCASSSGAGVGNTEAFFGQGTRLTVV.

The chain recombines TRBV10-2 with TRBJ2-7, with 9 bases fitting TRBD2. V was clipped by 6 bases and J by 5 bases; unmatched bases: 17. The CDR3 spans 17 residues. The germline V gene encodes CDR1 WSHSY and CDR2 SAAADI. DNA of the CDR3: TGCGCCAGCAGAAATTCCGGGACTAGCAGTTTTGCCGACGAGCAGTACTTC. Translating gives CASRNSGTSSFADEQYF.

V is TRBV29-1 and J is TRBJ2-2; perhaps TRBD2 as D (6 bases). The CDR3 is made up of 16 amino acids. Trimming left V 4 bases short and J 6 bases short, with 21 bases between. From germline, CDR1 is SQVTM and CDR2 ANQGSEA. In DNA form, the CDR3 reads TGCAGCGTTGTTTTTCGGGAGTCCATCAACCCCGGGGAGCTGTTTTTT. It specifies CSVVFRESINPGELFF.

The V gene is TRBV5-1, the J gene TRBJ2-2, with D possibly matching TRBD1 (6 bases). Germline CDR1 and CDR2: SGHRS and YFSETQ. V was cut by 2 bases and J by 1 base, with 9 bases left in between. The CDR3 is 15 residues long. CDR3 region: CASSFGTWNTGELFF. CDR3 bases: TGCGCCAGCAGCTTTGGGACATGGAACACCGGGGAGCTGTTTTTT.

The J gene is TRBJ1-5, the V gene TRBV5-8; 7 nucleotides line up with TRBD1. J was trimmed by 3 bases and V by 2 bases; bases with no gene match: 5. The CDR3 has 15 residues. The germline V gene encodes CDR1 SGHTS and CDR2 YDEGEE. The CDR3 sequence: CASSFWQGDNQPQHF. In DNA, the CDR3 is TGTGCCAGCAGCTTTTGGCAGGGGGACAATCAGCCCCAGCATTTT.

V gene TRBV10-2 combines with J gene TRBJ2-7, with TRBD2 matching 13 bases. CDR3 length: 17 amino acids. The V segment lost 4 bases and the J segment 0 bases; nucleotides outside the gene matches: 6. Germline lookup yields CDR1 WSHSY and CDR2 SAAADI. The CDR3 loop is CASSVGTSGIISYEQYF. For the CDR3, the DNA is TGCGCCAGCAGTGTTGGGACTAGCGGGATAATCTCCTACGAGCAGTACTTC.

This chain uses TRBV4-1 with TRBJ2-1; possible D gene TRBD1, 6 bases. V lost 4 bases and J 4 bases, leaving 14 bases between the germline ends. Germline V gene data show CDR1 as MGHRA and CDR2 as YSYEKL. This CDR3 has 15 residues. Here the CDR3 reads CASSLGAGDYNEQFF. The DNA of the CDR3 is TGCGCCAGCAGCCTAGGAGCAGGGGATTACAATGAGCAGTTCTTC.

The chain combines TRBV11-2 with TRBJ1-5; D unresolved. Per the germline V gene, CDR1 is SGHAT and CDR2 is FQNNGV. V shed 1 base and J shed 3 bases, with 7 bases lying between them. The CDR3 is made up of 14 amino acids. The CDR3 DNA reads as TGTGCCAGCAGCTTAGGCAGTTCCAATCAGCCCCAGCATTTT. This encodes CASSLGSSNQPQHF.

V usage is TRBV5-4 and J usage is TRBJ1-2; D is ambiguous. The CDR3 extends over 13 amino acids. Germline V gene lookup returns CDR1 SGHNT and CDR2 YYREEE (reference sequence). Trimming shortened V by 0 bases and J by 2 bases, and 5 bases separated the two germline ends. The CDR3, as DNA: TGTGCCAGCAGCTTGGAACGGAACTATGGCTACACCTTC. Translating gives CASSLERNYGYTF.

This clone was detected only once. The chain has TRBV6-5 and TRBJ2-7, with 8 bases lining up with TRBD1. This CDR3 comprises 12 residues. Germline trimming cut 10 bases from V and 5 bases from J; bases unmatched to any gene: 7. The germline V gene encodes CDR1 MNHEY and CDR2 SVGAGI. The CDR3 loop reads CATRDRIDEQYF. The CDR3, as DNA: TGTGCCACCCGGGACAGGATAGACGAGCAGTACTTC.

In DNA form, the CDR3 reads TGTGCCAGCAGCCCCCGGACAATGAAGACCCAGTACTTC. It yields the protein CASSPRTMKTQYF. The rearrangement joins TRBV16 to TRBJ2-5, with D possibly being TRBD1 (5 bases). Germline V gene lookup returns CDR1 KGHSY and CDR2 FQNENV. The CDR3 runs to 13 residues. Trimming removed 4 bases at V and 6 bases at J, with 12 bases between.

The V and J genes are TRBV29-1 and TRBJ2-1; tentative D call: TRBD2 (6 bases). The CDR3 sequence is 15 residues long. V dropped 0 bases and J dropped 4 bases, with 13 bases sitting between them. CDR1 is SQVTM, CDR2 ANQGSEA, per germline. The CDR3 loop reads CSVEDPGGLYNEQFF. The CDR3 coding sequence is TGCAGCGTTGAAGATCCCGGGGGTTTATACAATGAGCAGTTCTTC.